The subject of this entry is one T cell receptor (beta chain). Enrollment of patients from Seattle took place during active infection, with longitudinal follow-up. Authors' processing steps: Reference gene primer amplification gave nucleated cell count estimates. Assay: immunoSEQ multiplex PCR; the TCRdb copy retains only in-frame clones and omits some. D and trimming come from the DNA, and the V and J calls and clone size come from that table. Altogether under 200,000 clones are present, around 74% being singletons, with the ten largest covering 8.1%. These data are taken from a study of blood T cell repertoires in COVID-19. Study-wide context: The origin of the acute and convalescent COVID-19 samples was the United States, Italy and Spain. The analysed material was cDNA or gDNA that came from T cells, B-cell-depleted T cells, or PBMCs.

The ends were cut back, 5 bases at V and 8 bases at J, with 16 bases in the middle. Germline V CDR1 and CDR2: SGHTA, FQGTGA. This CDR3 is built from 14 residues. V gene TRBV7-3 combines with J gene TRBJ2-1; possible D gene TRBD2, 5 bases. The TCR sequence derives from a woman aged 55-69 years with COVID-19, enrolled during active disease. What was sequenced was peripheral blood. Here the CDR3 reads CASSTTSYSHEQFF. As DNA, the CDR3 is TGTGCCAGCAGCACCACTAGTTATTCCCATGAGCAGTTCTTC.